A single TCR beta chain is shown here with its context. Which antigen it targets is not known. No clone much larger than this one lies a single base away; base qualities are absent. These data belong to a study of T-cell memory formation after mild COVID-19 (dated by TCRdb to the early 2020s). The study in broad terms: TCR sequence clusters from the two donors were largely donor specific. T-cell clones expanding and contracting after mild COVID-19 in a couple of donors were tracked by longitudinal TCRalpha and TCRbeta repertoire sequencing. The cohort was made up of two young adult volunteers, one female and one male, who were previously healthy. Study-wide findings and limitations: Contracting CD4+ clones appeared mostly in the CM and EM memory subsets, whereas CD8+ clones were enriched in EMRA. From day 15 to 85, contracting clones showed balanced CD4/CD8 phenotypes, whereas a second wave of clones that expanded from day 15 to 37 leaned towards CD4+. The study covered only a couple of mild cases, and larger cohorts including severe cases with pre-infection samples were considered necessary. Some responding clones were detected in pre-infection memory, which suggested that pre-existing cross-reactive memory T cells had joined the SARS-CoV-2 response. SARS-CoV-2 specificity of the second-wave clones peaking on day 37 was not confirmed.

Ficoll-Paque density gradient centrifugation was the method used to isolate PBMCs. Sequenced on an Illumina NovaSeq 6000. TCRalpha and TCRbeta cDNA libraries were constructed by 5'RACE with constant-segment primers, with sample barcodes and unique molecular identifiers being introduced. Trizol reagent was used to extract RNA from every sample. Amplification of the libraries took two PCR steps, and the second step added a second sample barcode plus Illumina TruSeq adapters. Libraries were sequenced on an Illumina NovaSeq with 2 x 150 bp paired-end reads. On the study's bioinformatics: Reads were demultiplexed and collapsed into UMI-guided consensus sequences with migec v1.2.7. Using mixcr v2.1.11, UMI consensuses were aligned to TRA and TRB V and J templates and then assembled into clonotypes. A clonotype was counted as expanded or contracted only if both edgeR and NoisET called the change significant, with noise models trained on biological replicates. For edgeR calls, the cutoffs were a false discovery rate-adjusted p below 0.01 and a log2 fold-change threshold of 1. As an exploratory analysis of dynamics, max-normalized trajectories of the 1000 most abundant clonotypes were examined with PCA combined with hierarchical clustering. Separately sequenced CD4+ and CD8+ repertoires were used to assign a CD4 or CD8 phenotype to each responding clone. TCRdb redid the processing of the public reads, applying fastp at Q25 and MiXCR, and retained in-frame beta chains. CDR3 protein duplicates are merged, each entry listing the most common genes and DNA. TCRdb's processing, not the study's, gives the V and J calls here. Recorded for this sample are around 150,000 distinct CDR3 sequences; roughly 11% of them occurred a single time. The leading ten clones occupy roughly 3.8% of the sample.

The sample taken for sequencing was PBMCs or a T cell subset sorted from them (not recorded which). This sequence originates from a man aged 18 to 35 who had mild COVID-19 (a few samples of this study predate the infection). The sample titles of this study are shuffled in the database, so cell type and time point are left out; the donor was told from shared clones.

The DNA sequence is given as TGTGCCAGCAGAGACGGGGGGGGGTCAGATACGCAGTATTTT. Its protein reads: CASRDGGGSDTQYF. The sequence is built from TRBV27 and TRBJ2-3, with 8 bases matching TRBD2. Clipping removes 6 bases from V and 4 bases from J, with 6 as the unmatched junction base count. Via the germline V gene (reference sequence), CDR1 is MNHEY and CDR2 SMNVEV. The CDR3 contains 14 residues, cysteine and phenylalanine counted. The only DNA kept is the CDR3, 42 bases in frame from the first base.